These 11 T cell receptor beta chains were sequenced from one sample in a study of PD-L1 blockade in urothelial cancer. The time point is: peripheral blood 6 weeks after treatment start. Generated by immunoSEQ multiplex PCR, the TCRdb table keeps only in-frame clones and is missing some. The sample includes about 120,000 clones, roughly 83% of them seen just once. This specimen consisted of PBMCs, obtained around atezolizumab (anti-PD-L1) treatment. The receptors stem from a man between 50 and 59 years old with urothelial cancer.

V and J are TRBV10-2 and TRBJ2-7, with 8 nucleotides matching TRBD2. Germline V lookup: CDR1 WSHSY, CDR2 SAAADI. The V segment lost 8 bases and the J segment 4 bases; nucleotides outside the gene matches: 4. The CDR3 is 12 amino acids. The CDR3 spells CASPSGSYEQYF. In DNA form, the CDR3 reads TGCGCCAGCCCCAGCGGGAGTTACGAGCAGTACTTC.

The chain is built from TRBV7-2 and TRBJ2-3; tentative D call: TRBD1 (5 bases). V dropped 1 base and J dropped 4 bases, with 6 bases sitting between them. Germline lookup yields CDR1 SGHTA and CDR2 FQGNSA. The CDR3 is made up of 13 amino acids. The DNA of the CDR3 is TGTGCCAGCAGCTTAGGGGGCGCAGATACGCAGTATTTT. It specifies CASSLGGADTQYF.

The rearrangement links TRBV30 to TRBJ2-2; D gene unclear. V was clipped by 8 bases and J by 6 bases, with 10 bases between them. The CDR3 contains 11 residues. Germline loops: CDR1 GTSNPN, CDR2 SVGIG (reference sequence). The CDR3 coding sequence is TGTGCCGGGCTCAAGGCCGGGGAGCTGTTTTTT. Translation: CAGLKAGELFF.

The chain joins TRBV7-6 to TRBJ1-1; 11 bases are shared with TRBD1. J lost 6 bases, V lost 5 bases, and 5 bases had no gene match. The CDR3 is 14 residues long. Germline assignment: CDR1 SGHVS and CDR2 FNYEAQ. The chain's CDR3 is CASSMGQGGPEAFF. The CDR3 coding sequence is TGTGCCAGCAGCATGGGACAGGGGGGACCTGAAGCTTTCTTT. Supplemented by reference TRBV7-6 and TRBJ1-1, the full variable domain reads GAGVSQSPRYKVTKRGQDVALRCDPISGHVSLYWYRQALGQGPEFLTYFNYEAQQDKSGLPNDRFSAERPEGSISTLTIQRTEQRDSAMYRCASSMGQGGPEAFFGQGTRLTVV.

The V and J genes are TRBV28 and TRBJ1-5; 8 positions agree with TRBD1. There are 14 residues in the CDR3. CDR1 MDHEN and CDR2 SYDVKM come from the germline V gene. With 7 bases clipped from V and 6 bases from J, the junction kept 8 bases outside the gene matches. CDR3 in amino acids: CASTTDRVFQPQHF. The DNA of the CDR3 is TGTGCCAGCACAACGGACAGGGTATTTCAGCCCCAGCATTTT.

The V call is TRBV19, the J call TRBJ1-2; 10 bases fit TRBD1. V shed 3 bases, J shed 6 bases, and the junction held 4 bases outside the gene matches. This CDR3 region has 14 residues. CDR1 and CDR2 (germline): LNHDA, SQIVND (reference sequence). CDR3 sequence (DNA): TGTGCCAGTAGTATCGGGACAGGGGATAATGGCTACACCTTC. Amino acids: CASSIGTGDNGYTF.

This clone was observed a few times. V gene TRBV7-8 combines with J gene TRBJ2-7; TRBD2 is a possible D gene (6 bases). CDR1 and CDR2 from the germline V gene are SGHVS and FQNEAQ. V lost 3 bases and J lost 6, with 15 bases in between. CDR3 length equals 14 residues. The CDR3 here is CASSFVADKGEQYF. The CDR3 DNA reads as TGTGCCAGCAGCTTCGTAGCGGATAAAGGCGAGCAGTACTTC.

The chain links TRBV2 to TRBJ1-2; TRBD1 agrees at 8 bases. Unmatched junction bases numbered 8, after V lost 4 bases and J lost 7 bases. Germline V gene lookup returns CDR1 SNHLY and CDR2 FYNNEI. CDR3 size: 14 residues. In DNA form, the CDR3 reads TGTGCCAGCAGTGTCCTCCAGGGGGCCTCTGGCTACACCTTC. Translated: CASSVLQGASGYTF.

The rearrangement uses TRBV5-1 and TRBJ1-1; D might be TRBD1 (5 bases). The V and J ends lost 6 bases and 1 base respectively, with 13 bases between them. Germline V gene sequence: CDR1 SGHRS, CDR2 YFSETQ. The CDR3 has 14 amino acids. CDR3 residues: CASNDGHPNTEAFF. The CDR3 DNA follows: TGCGCCAGCAATGACGGACACCCGAACACTGAAGCTTTCTTT.

The chain employs TRBV15 and TRBJ2-1, with 8 bases identical to TRBD1. The germline V gene encodes CDR1 LNHNV and CDR2 YYDKDF (reference sequence). V trimming: 3 bases; J trimming: 4 bases; junction bases outside the gene matches: 5. This CDR3 is 15 amino acids long. The CDR3 is CATSRDREGYNEQFF. CDR3 sequence (DNA): TGTGCCACCAGCAGGGACAGGGAAGGATACAATGAGCAGTTCTTC.

The J gene is TRBJ2-7, the V gene TRBV2; D not resolved. Germline V gives CDR1 SNHLY, CDR2 FYNNEI. The length of the CDR3 is 13 residues. V was clipped by 6 bases and J by 1 base, with 10 bases between them. CDR3 in amino acids: CASSLIKSYEQYF. The CDR3 region has the DNA TGTGCCAGCAGCCTAATAAAATCCTACGAGCAGTACTTC.